Following are 14 T cell receptor beta chains from one sample sequenced in a study of shared clonotypes between healthy human individuals. CD45RO-negative, CCR7-selected cells formed the naive CD8 fraction, which excluded terminally differentiated effector memory CD45RA+ cells. Here immunoSEQ multiplex PCR was the method, and the copy in TCRdb shows in-frame clones only, minus some. The sample shows just over 2,000,000 clones, approximately 94% of them seen only once. The material sequenced was naive CD8+ T cells sorted from blood. The origin of the receptors is a man aged 18 to 30 in good health.

The rearrangement uses TRBV4-1 and TRBJ2-2; D is ambiguous. In germline, CDR1 is MGHRA, CDR2 YSYEKL. The CDR3 contains 14 residues. The V end lost 3 bases, the J end lost 6 bases, and 11 bases lay between the germline ends. The CDR3 here is CASSQISRPGELFF. The CDR3 DNA is TGCGCCAGCAGCCAGATATCTCGTCCCGGGGAGCTGTTTTTT.

The sample holds one count of this clone. The rearrangement links TRBV6-4 to TRBJ2-1; 12 nucleotides match TRBD2. With V trimmed by 7 bases and J by 2 bases, 12 bases remained unmatched. In germline, CDR1 is MRHNA, CDR2 SNTAGT. The CDR3 length is 18 residues. CDR3 nucleotide sequence: TGTGCCAGCATACACCGGACTAGCGGGGTCTTACCCTACAATGAGCAGTTCTTC. This codes for CASIHRTSGVLPYNEQFF.

V and J are TRBV13 and TRBJ1-2; 10 nucleotides line up with TRBD1. The germline V gene encodes CDR1 PRHDT and CDR2 FYEKMQ (reference sequence). After removal of 3 bases from V and 4 bases from J, the junction contained 11 bases not matched to a gene. The CDR3 extends over 17 amino acids. The CDR3 region has the DNA TGTGCCAGCAGCTTCGGGACAGGGGAACTCCCGGCCTATGGCTACACCTTC. Protein product: CASSFGTGELPAYGYTF.

V is TRBV4-3 and J is TRBJ2-3; D remains unclear. The germline CDR1 and CDR2 sequences are LGHNA and YSLEER. The CDR3 runs to 17 residues. V was pared by 0 bases and J by 3 bases, with 16 bases between. CDR3 in DNA: TGCGCCAGCAGCCAAGACCCGGCCATCCCCTCAACAGATACGCAGTATTTT. Encoded protein: CASSQDPAIPSTDTQYF.

The rearrangement joins TRBV7-9 to TRBJ1-2, with D uncertain. The CDR3 is made up of 12 amino acids. V gave up 6 bases and J gave up 2 bases, with 7 bases separating them. Germline V lookup: CDR1 SEHNR, CDR2 FQNEAQ (reference sequence). The CDR3 DNA follows: TGTGCCAGCAGTCAGAGCAACTATGGCTACACCTTC. Translating gives CASSQSNYGYTF.

This clone was seen only once. V and J are TRBV4-1 and TRBJ2-7, with D possibly matching TRBD1 (6 bases). The CDR3 has 14 residues. Germline CDR1 MGHRA, CDR2 YSYEKL. Trimming removed 4 bases at V and 2 bases at J, with 12 bases between. As DNA, the CDR3 is TGCGCCAGCAGCCTTCGGGACACTACCTACGAGCAGTACTTC. Translation gives CASSLRDTTYEQYF.

The genes are TRBV27 and TRBJ2-7, with D unclear. The ends were cut back, 2 bases at V and 5 bases at J, with 7 bases in the middle. This CDR3 is built from 12 residues. CDR1 and CDR2 (germline): MNHEY, SMNVEV (reference sequence). CDR3 protein: CASSLILNEQYF. The CDR3 nucleotides read TGTGCCAGCAGTTTAATCCTGAACGAGCAGTACTTC.

V is TRBV7-8 and J is TRBJ1-1; D is possibly TRBD1 (5 bases). V was trimmed by 2 bases and J by 4 bases, leaving 11 bases between them. Germline CDR1 SGHVS, CDR2 FQNEAQ. CDR3 length equals 14 residues. The CDR3 DNA sequence: TGTGCCAGCAGCTTACCAGGGCTGGGCACTGAAGCTTTCTTT. This encodes CASSLPGLGTEAFF.

In its sample, this clone was seen once. The chain joins TRBV2 to TRBJ1-6; D perhaps matches TRBD1 (5 bases). V lost 6 bases, J lost 3 bases, and 12 bases lay in between. This CDR3 spans 15 amino acids. Germline CDR1 SNHLY, CDR2 FYNNEI. CDR3 coding DNA: TGTGCCAGCAGGGCTGACAGTTACTATAATTCACCCCTCCACTTT. Translating gives CASRADSYYNSPLHF.

This clone appeared once. This sequence joins TRBV6-5 and TRBJ2-3; 10 positions agree with TRBD2. Germline V gene lookup returns CDR1 MNHEY and CDR2 SVGAGI. The length of the CDR3 is 15 residues. With 8 bases clipped from V and 3 bases from J, the junction kept 8 bases outside the gene matches. The CDR3 coding sequence is TGTGCCAGCCGGCCCAGCGGGGGGGCGACAGATACGCAGTATTTT. Translation: CASRPSGGATDTQYF.

The chain recombines TRBV9 with TRBJ2-7, with 7 bases that match TRBD1. Germline assignment: CDR1 SGDLS and CDR2 YYNGEE. V dropped 3 bases and J dropped 3; count of bases not matched to a gene: 6. The length of the CDR3 is 14 residues. The CDR3 DNA follows: TGTGCCAGCAGCGCAGGACAGGAAAACTACGAGCAGTACTTC. Protein product: CASSAGQENYEQYF. The whole variable domain, filled in from reference TRBV9 and TRBJ2-7, reads DSGVTQTPKHLITATGQRVTLRCSPRSGDLSVYWYQQSLDQGLQFLIQYYNGEERAKGNILERFSAQQFPDLHSELNLSSLELGDSALYFCASSAGQENYEQYFGPGTRLTVT.

CDR3 nucleotides: TGCGCCAGCAGCCAAGGGACAGGGAACACAGATACGCAGTATTTT. Its translation is CASSQGTGNTDTQYF. The chain links TRBV4-3 to TRBJ2-3, with 8 bases matching TRBD1. The CDR3 runs 15 residues. With 1 base clipped from V and 2 bases from J, the junction kept 2 bases outside the gene matches. Germline lookup yields CDR1 LGHNA and CDR2 YSLEER.

CDR3 in DNA: TGTGCCAGCAGCTGCCCGGAGTACGGTGACACCATATATTTT. It yields the protein CASSCPEYGDTIYF. The V gene is TRBV21-1, the J gene TRBJ1-3. TRBV21-1 is listed as a pseudogene. This CDR3 contains 14 residues.

The CDR3 spells CASSSLGGAGAFF. Here the CDR3 DNA reads TGTGCCAGCAGCTCCCTGGGAGGGGCTGGGGCTTTCTTT. The gene calls are TRBV7-6 and TRBJ1-1; a possible D gene is TRBD1 (5 bases). With 4 bases removed from V and 11 bases from J, the gap between germline ends came to 17 bases. The CDR3 has 13 residues. CDR1 is SGHVS and CDR2 is FNYEAQ in the germline V gene.